This is a list of T cell receptor beta chains from one sample in a study of control samples from healthy donors and cancer patients. TCRdb's table, derived via immunoSEQ multiplex PCR, lists solely in-frame clones and lacks some. Of about 130,000 clones listed, 75% to 95% are singletons. Sequenced input: blood. Receptors were obtained from a man between 40 and 49 years old in good health. CDR3s include the opening cysteine and the closing phenylalanine or tryptophan. A D gene is named only where the DNA matches it firmly. Rows may omit the clone size; those that give it use once, few, many or a size class.

v_call	d_call	clone_size	j_call	cdr3_aa	cdr3_nt
TRBV15	NA	NA	TRBJ2-5	CATSRGIGQLETQYF	TGTGCCACCAGCAGAGGAATCGGACAGCTAGAGACCCAGTACTTC
TRBV2	TRBD2	NA	TRBJ2-5	CASSRGGRETQYF	TGTGCCAGCAGTCGGGGGGGCCGGGAGACCCAGTACTTC
TRBV10-3	TRBD2	few	TRBJ2-4	CAISDLEGRVNIQYF	TGTGCCATCAGTGACTTAGAGGGGAGGGTCAACATTCAGTACTTC
TRBV11-3	NA	NA	TRBJ1-2	CASSGGDDSNGYTF	TGTGCCAGCAGCGGAGGCGACGATTCGAATGGCTACACCTTC
TRBV9	NA	NA	TRBJ1-3	CASSVSPSLSGNTIYF	TGTGCCAGCAGCGTGAGCCCCAGCCTCTCTGGAAACACCATATATTTT
TRBV18	NA	NA	TRBJ1-2	CASSPQTTGYRYGYTF	TGTGCCAGCTCACCACAGACTACAGGGTATCGATATGGCTACACCTTC
TRBV30	TRBD1	NA	TRBJ1-1	CAWSVKGASVAFF	TGTGCCTGGAGTGTGAAGGGGGCGTCTGTGGCTTTCTTT
TRBV7-3	NA	NA	TRBJ2-3	CASSLGPGGGTDTQYF	TGTGCCAGCAGCTTAGGGCCAGGGGGAGGGACAGATACGCAGTATTTT
TRBV7-8	NA	NA	TRBJ1-5	CASSPVPIRAQPQHF	TGTGCCAGCAGCCCCGTCCCGATTCGAGCTCAACCCCAGCATTTT
TRBV5-6	NA	NA	TRBJ2-7	CASSLIRLGQFSYEQYF	TGTGCCAGCAGCTTGATCCGGCTGGGGCAGTTCTCCTACGAGCAGTACTTC
TRBV5-3	NA	NA	TRBJ1-2	CARSLTGEDYGYTF	TGTGCCAGAAGCTTAACTGGGGAGGACTATGGCTACACCTTC
TRBV18	NA	NA	TRBJ2-2	CASSPGPGVTGELFF	TGTGCCAGCTCCCCCGGGCCGGGGGTCACCGGGGAGCTGTTTTTT
TRBV7-8	NA	NA	TRBJ2-2	CASSWGRGGANTGELFF	TGTGCCAGCAGCTGGGGGCGAGGGGGGGCGAACACGGGGGAGCTGTTTTTT
TRBV23-1	TRBD1	NA	TRBJ1-1	CASSPRDRGDTEAFF	TGCGCCAGCAGTCCGAGGGACAGGGGGGATACTGAAGCTTTCTTT
TRBV9	NA	NA	TRBJ2-7	CASSVAVNPYEQYF	TGTGCCAGCAGCGTAGCCGTGAACCCATACGAGCAGTACTTC
TRBV5-4	TRBD1	NA	TRBJ1-1	CASSGTGLTEAFF	TGTGCCAGCAGCGGGACAGGGCTCACTGAAGCTTTCTTT
TRBV11-3	NA	NA	TRBJ2-1	CASSQSTDSYNEQFF	TGTGCCAGCAGCCAATCGACTGACTCCTACAATGAGCAGTTCTTC
TRBV4-2	TRBD2	once	TRBJ2-3	CASSQESRLAGASTDTQYF	TGTGCCAGCAGCCAAGAGTCTCGTCTAGCGGGGGCGAGCACAGATACGCAGTATTTT
TRBV29-1	NA	NA	TRBJ2-5	CSVEDPDEGIPETQYF	TGCAGCGTTGAAGATCCCGATGAGGGAATCCCAGAGACCCAGTACTTC
TRBV6-5	TRBD1	NA	TRBJ1-6	CASNQGANSPLHF	TGTGCCAGCAACCAGGGGGCGAATTCACCCCTCCACTTT
TRBV20-1	NA	NA	TRBJ1-5	CSASSSFDNQPQHF	TGCAGTGCTAGTAGCAGTTTCGACAATCAGCCCCAGCATTTT
TRBV24-1	NA	NA	TRBJ2-1	CATSEPPYNEQFF	TGTGCCACCAGTGAACCCCCCTACAATGAGCAGTTCTTC
TRBV2	TRBD2	NA	TRBJ2-3	CASRVGSGTSTDTQYF	TGTGCCAGCAGGGTCGGGAGCGGGACTAGCACAGATACGCAGTATTTT
TRBV29-1	TRBD1	NA	TRBJ2-7	CSVEGTGGYEQYF	TGCAGCGTTGAAGGGACAGGGGGCTACGAGCAGTACTTC
TRBV7-2	TRBD2	NA	TRBJ2-1	CASSLVLAGGPREQFF	TGTGCCAGCAGCTTAGTTTTAGCGGGGGGGCCAAGGGAGCAGTTCTTC
TRBV6-2/TRBV6-3	NA	NA	TRBJ1-1	CASSSTGLNTEAFF	TGTGCCAGCAGTAGTACAGGGTTGAACACTGAAGCTTTCTTT
TRBV6-5	TRBD1	once	TRBJ1-6	CASSTGQEFSPLHF	TGTGCCAGCAGTACGGGACAGGAATTTTCACCCCTCCACTTT
TRBV5-1	TRBD1	NA	TRBJ2-5	CASSLSGTGETQYF	TGCGCCAGCAGCCTGTCCGGGACAGGGGAGACCCAGTACTTC
TRBV11-2	TRBD1	NA	TRBJ2-7	CASSTGQGAYEQYF	TGTGCCAGCAGCACCGGACAGGGGGCCTACGAGCAGTACTTC
TRBV3-1/TRBV3-2	TRBD1	NA	TRBJ1-5	CASSGDRGQPQHF	TGTGCCAGCAGCGGGGACAGGGGGCAGCCCCAGCATTTT
TRBV5-1	TRBD1	NA	TRBJ2-1	CASSLGLGGGGNEQFF	TGCGCCAGCAGCTTGGGTCTAGGGGGCGGTGGCAATGAGCAGTTCTTC
TRBV5-4	NA	once	TRBJ1-2	CASSGSDRIYGYTF	TGTGCCAGCAGCGGTTCAGACCGAATCTATGGCTACACCTTC
TRBV10-1	TRBD1	NA	TRBJ2-7	CASSESSTGVAEQYF	TGCGCCAGCAGTGAGTCCTCTACAGGGGTTGCCGAGCAGTACTTC
TRBV5-6	NA	NA	TRBJ1-2	CASSLQGTDGYTF	TGTGCCAGCAGCTTGCAGGGCACGGATGGCTACACCTTC
TRBV29-1	NA	NA	TRBJ2-2	CSVAAGNTGELFF	TGCAGCGTTGCGGCGGGGAACACCGGGGAGCTGTTTTTT
TRBV2	TRBD2	once	TRBJ2-2	CASSALAGGPGELFF	TGTGCCAGCAGTGCTCTAGCGGGGGGGCCCGGGGAGCTGTTTTTT
TRBV5-4	TRBD1	few	TRBJ1-2	CASSPKLGQGGGYTF	TGTGCCAGCAGCCCAAAGCTGGGACAGGGCGGTGGCTACACCTTC
TRBV9	TRBD1	once	TRBJ1-1	CASSPRRSGGNTEAFF	TGTGCCAGCAGCCCCCGCCGGTCAGGGGGGAACACTGAAGCTTTCTTT
TRBV7-8	NA	NA	TRBJ1-1	CASSLAQSTEAFF	TGTGCCAGCAGCTTAGCGCAGAGCACTGAAGCTTTCTTT
TRBV30	NA	NA	TRBJ2-1	CAWGGPSYNEQFF	TGTGCCTGGGGGGGCCCCTCCTACAATGAGCAGTTCTTC
TRBV20-1	NA	NA	TRBJ2-7	CSASSPTTYEQYF	TGCAGTGCTAGTTCACCTACTACCTACGAGCAGTACTTC
TRBV7-8	NA	NA	TRBJ1-2	CASSSDPGYGYTF	TGTGCCAGCAGCTCGGACCCGGGCTATGGCTACACCTTC
TRBV5-1	NA	once	TRBJ2-1	CASSLAGGGPLDEQFF	TGCGCCAGCAGCTTGGCGGGCGGGGGCCCCTTGGATGAGCAGTTCTTC
TRBV11-3	TRBD2	NA	TRBJ2-2	CASSLGLAGSGELFF	TGTGCCAGCAGCTTAGGACTAGCAGGTTCCGGGGAGCTGTTTTTT
TRBV5-6	TRBD1	few	TRBJ1-1	CASSWRQGTTEAFF	TGTGCCAGCAGCTGGAGACAGGGAACGACTGAAGCTTTCTTT
TRBV6-5	TRBD2	NA	TRBJ2-7	CASWGGPSYEQYF	TGTGCCAGCTGGGGGGGTCCCTCCTACGAGCAGTACTTC
TRBV5-1	NA	NA	TRBJ1-1	CASSSGQTPEAFF	TGCGCCAGCAGCTCAGGACAGACACCTGAAGCTTTCTTT
TRBV11-3	NA	NA	TRBJ2-1	CASSLDSTNEQFF	TGTGCCAGCAGCTTAGATAGTACGAATGAGCAGTTCTTC
TRBV27	TRBD1	once	TRBJ2-4	CASSLSTGTITNIQYF	TGTGCCAGCAGTTTATCGACAGGGACAATAACAAACATTCAGTACTTC
TRBV19	NA	NA	TRBJ2-7	CASSDEQLDEQYF	TGTGCCAGTAGTGACGAACAGCTAGACGAGCAGTACTTC
TRBV9	TRBD1	NA	TRBJ1-2	CASSVGWDRDYGYTF	TGTGCCAGCAGCGTTGGATGGGACAGAGACTATGGCTACACCTTC
TRBV28	NA	NA	TRBJ1-1	CASSPLLRRLRGYTEAFF	TGTGCCAGCAGTCCTTTATTGAGGCGGTTAAGGGGGTACACTGAAGCTTTCTTT
TRBV2	NA	NA	TRBJ1-1	CASSVGEEAFF	TGTGCCAGCAGTGTAGGGGAGGAAGCTTTCTTT
TRBV15	TRBD1	NA	TRBJ2-2	CATSRSDRGFSGELFF	TGTGCCACCAGCAGGTCGGACAGGGGCTTCTCCGGGGAGCTGTTTTTT
TRBV6-4	TRBD1	NA	TRBJ1-5	CASPSGGQGDINQPQHF	TGTGCCAGCCCCTCAGGGGGACAGGGGGATATCAATCAGCCCCAGCATTTT
TRBV27	NA	NA	TRBJ1-1	CASSPIRGPEAFF	TGTGCCAGCAGTCCGATCAGGGGCCCTGAAGCTTTCTTT
TRBV28	TRBD1	once	TRBJ1-1	CASSSRQGWNTEAFF	TGTGCCAGCAGTTCCCGACAGGGTTGGAACACTGAAGCTTTCTTT
TRBV4-2	NA	NA	TRBJ2-7	CASSPLGTYEQYF	TGTGCCAGCTCCCCCCTGGGCACCTACGAGCAGTACTTC
TRBV4-1	TRBD1	NA	TRBJ1-6	CASSQGQGGSSYNSPLHF	TGCGCCAGCAGCCAAGGACAGGGCGGAAGCTCCTATAATTCACCCCTCCACTTT
TRBV11-1	TRBD1	NA	TRBJ2-7	CASSISDRVEYEQYF	TGTGCCAGCAGCATTTCGGACAGGGTCGAATACGAGCAGTACTTC